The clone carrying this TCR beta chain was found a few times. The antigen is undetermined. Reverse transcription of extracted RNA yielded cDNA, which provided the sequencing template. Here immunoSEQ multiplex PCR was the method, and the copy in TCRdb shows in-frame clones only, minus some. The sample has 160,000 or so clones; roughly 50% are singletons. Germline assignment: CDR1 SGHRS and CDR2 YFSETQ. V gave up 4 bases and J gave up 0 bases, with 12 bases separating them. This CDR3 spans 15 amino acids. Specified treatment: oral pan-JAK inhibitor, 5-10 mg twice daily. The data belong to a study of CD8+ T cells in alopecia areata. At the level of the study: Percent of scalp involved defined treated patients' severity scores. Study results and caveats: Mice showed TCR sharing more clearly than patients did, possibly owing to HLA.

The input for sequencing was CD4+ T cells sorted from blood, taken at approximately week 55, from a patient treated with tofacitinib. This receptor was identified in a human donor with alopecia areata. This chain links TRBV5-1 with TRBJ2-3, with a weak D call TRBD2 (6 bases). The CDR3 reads CASSIRRDSTDTQYF. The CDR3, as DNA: TGCGCCAGCAGCATCAGGCGGGATAGCACAGATACGCAGTATTTT.